The source of this T cell receptor (beta chain) is a study of technical replicates of blood from a few donors. This clone was observed once. The CDR3 runs to 14 residues. The germline CDR1 and CDR2 sequences are MNHNS and SASEGT. Trimming left V 7 bases short and J 4 bases short, with 16 bases between. The method was immunoSEQ multiplex PCR; TCRdb's version includes in-frame clones alone and lacks a portion of them. Among about 76,000 clones listed, 65% to 90% were seen once. The clonotype was recovered from a human donor in good health. Some clones in this sample may be carry-over from other donors' samples. Sequencing used PBMCs. The gene calls are TRBV6-1 and TRBJ1-1; weak D call: TRBD1 (6 bases). Here the CDR3 reads CASKQGWGTTEAFF. CDR3 in DNA: TGTGCCAGCAAACAGGGTTGGGGGACCACTGAAGCTTTCTTT.